What follows is one T cell receptor beta chain and its context. Its antigen remains unknown. The sample belongs to a study of a mutant IDH1 vaccine in newly diagnosed glioma. As to time point: week 35, safety follow-up. A 20-mer mutant IDH1 peptide at 300 ug was injected subcutaneously with topical imiquimod. Profiling relied on immunoSEQ multiplex PCR, and the TCRdb table lists in-frame clones only, not all of them. The sample gives some 57,000 clones, approximately 81% of which show up once; approximately 4% is in the top ten. Trimming removed 4 bases from V and 5 bases from J, with 17 bases in between. The CDR3 is 15 amino acids. Germline CDR1 SEHNR, CDR2 FQNEAQ (reference sequence).

The TCR originated in a woman aged 18-29 years with glioma. The sequencing here drew on PBMCs, taken from a glioma patient whose treatment included an IDH1 peptide vaccine. This sequence joins TRBV7-9 and TRBJ1-1; D is possibly TRBD1 (6 bases). The CDR3 bases are TGTGCCAGCAGCTCGCCCTCCGACAGGTGGACTGAAGCTTTCTTT. It translates to CASSSPSDRWTEAFF. Full variable domain (missing parts from reference TRBV7-9 and TRBJ1-1): DTGVSQNPRHKITKRGQNVTFRCDPISEHNRLYWYRQTLGQGPEFLTYFQNEAQLEKSRLLSDRFSAERPKGSFSTLEIQRTEQGDSAMYLCASSSPSDRWTEAFFGQGTRLTVV.